A selection of T cell receptor beta chains follows, all from one sample in a study of T cell responses to AZD1222 COVID-19 vaccine. TCRdb's table, derived via immunoSEQ multiplex PCR, lists solely in-frame clones and lacks some. The sample yields about 110,000 clones, 87% seen once. Source: peripheral blood, taken on day 0 of AZD1222 vaccination. These receptors all come from an adult in good health. The CDR3 runs from the conserved cysteine through the conserved F or W. The order of the fields is clone size, V gene, J gene, D gene, CDR3 DNA, CDR3 protein. A D gene is named only where the DNA matches it firmly. Where a row states a size, it is once, few, many or the class of an expanded clone; other rows omit it.

abundance: .; v_gene: TRBV5-4; j_gene: TRBJ2-1; d_gene: TRBD2; CDR3nt: TGTGCCAGCAGCTCTAGCGGGGGGGCCCATGAGCAGTTCTTC; CDR3aa: CASSSSGGAHEQFF
abundance: .; v_gene: TRBV12-3/TRBV12-4; j_gene: TRBJ2-6; d_gene: .; CDR3nt: TGTGCCAGCAGATCTGGGGCCAACGTCCTGACTTTC; CDR3aa: CASRSGANVLTF
abundance: .; v_gene: TRBV28; j_gene: TRBJ2-2; d_gene: TRBD1; CDR3nt: TGTGCCGCCGGACAGGGGGCGTCGGGGGAGCTGTTTTTT; CDR3aa: CAAGQGASGELFF
abundance: .; v_gene: TRBV5-5; j_gene: TRBJ1-1; d_gene: TRBD1; CDR3nt: TGTGCCAGCAGCTCAGGGGGCACGGATTCGAACACTGAAGCTTTCTTT; CDR3aa: CASSSGGTDSNTEAFF
abundance: .; v_gene: TRBV7-2; j_gene: TRBJ2-5; d_gene: TRBD1; CDR3nt: TGTGCCAGCAGCTTAGTACAGGGGGTAGAGACCCAGTACTTC; CDR3aa: CASSLVQGVETQYF
abundance: .; v_gene: TRBV20-1; j_gene: TRBJ1-1; d_gene: .; CDR3nt: TGCAGTGCTCCCTGGGGCGCTGAAGCTTTCTTT; CDR3aa: CSAPWGAEAFF
abundance: once; v_gene: TRBV27; j_gene: TRBJ1-2; d_gene: TRBD1; CDR3nt: TGTGCCAGCAGACCGGGACAGGGGTTTTTCGGCTACACCTTC; CDR3aa: CASRPGQGFFGYTF
abundance: .; v_gene: TRBV28; j_gene: TRBJ2-7; d_gene: .; CDR3nt: TGTGCCAGCAGTGCACCGGACGGGCTCGATGAGCAGTACTTC; CDR3aa: CASSAPDGLDEQYF
abundance: .; v_gene: TRBV4-1; j_gene: TRBJ2-1; d_gene: TRBD2; CDR3nt: TGCGCCAGCAGCCAAGATAAACTAGCGGGAGGGGTAGGGCAGTTCTTC; CDR3aa: CASSQDKLAGGVGQFF
abundance: .; v_gene: TRBV27; j_gene: TRBJ2-1; d_gene: .; CDR3nt: TGTGCCAGCAAGCAGTTCTCCTACAATGAGCAGTTCTTC; CDR3aa: CASKQFSYNEQFF
abundance: .; v_gene: TRBV5-4; j_gene: TRBJ1-4; d_gene: .; CDR3nt: TGTGCCAGCAGCTTGTCTGGACAGTTTAATGAAAAACTGTTTTTT; CDR3aa: CASSLSGQFNEKLFF
abundance: few; v_gene: TRBV9; j_gene: TRBJ2-1; d_gene: .; CDR3nt: TGTGCCAGCAGCTCTACCGGGCGCAGTTCCTACAATGAGCAGTTCTTC; CDR3aa: CASSSTGRSSYNEQFF
abundance: .; v_gene: TRBV6-5; j_gene: TRBJ1-5; d_gene: TRBD1; CDR3nt: TGTGCCAGCAGTTACTCCCGGACAGGGGGCAATCAGCCCCAGCATTTT; CDR3aa: CASSYSRTGGNQPQHF
abundance: .; v_gene: TRBV6-2/TRBV6-3; j_gene: TRBJ1-6; d_gene: .; CDR3nt: TGTGCCAGCAGTTACTCGATGGCCAGAAATTCACCCCTCCACTTT; CDR3aa: CASSYSMARNSPLHF
abundance: .; v_gene: TRBV6-1; j_gene: TRBJ2-3; d_gene: TRBD2; CDR3nt: TGTGCCAGCAGTGAAGCGCTTTCTAGCGGGGGCACAGATACGCAGTATTTT; CDR3aa: CASSEALSSGGTDTQYF
abundance: .; v_gene: TRBV29-1; j_gene: TRBJ2-3; d_gene: TRBD2; CDR3nt: TGCAGCGTTGTCCGGGGGGGGCATACGCAGTATTTT; CDR3aa: CSVVRGGHTQYF
abundance: .; v_gene: TRBV10-3; j_gene: TRBJ2-5; d_gene: .; CDR3nt: TGTGCCATCAATAACCGGGCCCAAGAGACCCAGTACTTC; CDR3aa: CAINNRAQETQYF
abundance: .; v_gene: TRBV28; j_gene: TRBJ1-2; d_gene: .; CDR3nt: TGTGCCAGCAGTTTAACGGAGGGGAACTATGGCTACACCTTC; CDR3aa: CASSLTEGNYGYTF
abundance: .; v_gene: TRBV6-4; j_gene: TRBJ1-6; d_gene: .; CDR3nt: TGTGCCAGCAGTGACTCTAGCGGTTCACCCCTCCACTTT; CDR3aa: CASSDSSGSPLHF
abundance: .; v_gene: TRBV9; j_gene: TRBJ1-1; d_gene: .; CDR3nt: TGTGCCAGCAGCGTAGTGAGGGACACTGAAGCTTTCTTT; CDR3aa: CASSVVRDTEAFF
abundance: .; v_gene: TRBV28; j_gene: TRBJ2-1; d_gene: TRBD2; CDR3nt: TGTGCCAGCAGACCTCAGCGGGGGGGATACAATGAGCAGTTCTTC; CDR3aa: CASRPQRGGYNEQFF
abundance: .; v_gene: TRBV29-1; j_gene: TRBJ2-2; d_gene: TRBD2; CDR3nt: TGCAGCGTTGTGTGGGGGGCTAGCGGGAGTAACGGGGAGCTGTTTTTT; CDR3aa: CSVVWGASGSNGELFF
abundance: .; v_gene: TRBV18; j_gene: TRBJ1-6; d_gene: .; CDR3nt: TGTGCCAGCTCGGAACTCTTTCGTAATTCACCCCTCCACTTT; CDR3aa: CASSELFRNSPLHF
abundance: .; v_gene: TRBV27; j_gene: TRBJ2-2; d_gene: TRBD2; CDR3nt: TGTGCCAGCAAAGCGGGGGGTCGAACCGGGGAGCTGTTTTTT; CDR3aa: CASKAGGRTGELFF
abundance: .; v_gene: TRBV3-1/TRBV3-2; j_gene: TRBJ2-1; d_gene: TRBD2; CDR3nt: TGTGCCAGCCGAGGGACTACCGATGAGCAGTTCTTC; CDR3aa: CASRGTTDEQFF
abundance: .; v_gene: TRBV3-1/TRBV3-2; j_gene: TRBJ2-7; d_gene: .; CDR3nt: TGTGCCAGCAGCCAAGGCCCCTACGAGCAGTACTTC; CDR3aa: CASSQGPYEQYF
abundance: .; v_gene: TRBV20-1; j_gene: TRBJ2-7; d_gene: TRBD2; CDR3nt: TGCAGTGCTAGTGCTAGCGGGAGGGCCTACGAGCAGTACTTC; CDR3aa: CSASASGRAYEQYF
abundance: .; v_gene: TRBV5-4; j_gene: TRBJ2-2; d_gene: .; CDR3nt: TGTGCCAGCAGCTTAGGGACCTCTAACACCGGGGAGCTGTTTTTT; CDR3aa: CASSLGTSNTGELFF
abundance: .; v_gene: TRBV23-1; j_gene: TRBJ1-5; d_gene: TRBD1; CDR3nt: TGCGCCAGCAGTCAAAGGTGGACAGGGGGGCTAACGGTGGTCCAGCCCCAGCATTTT; CDR3aa: CASSQRWTGGLTVVQPQHF
abundance: few; v_gene: TRBV28; j_gene: TRBJ1-5; d_gene: .; CDR3nt: TGTGCCAGCAGTTCCCCGGCTAGCAATCAGCCCCAGCATTTT; CDR3aa: CASSSPASNQPQHF
abundance: .; v_gene: TRBV28; j_gene: TRBJ1-2; d_gene: .; CDR3nt: TGTGCCAGCGGAACTAACTATGGCTACACCTTC; CDR3aa: CASGTNYGYTF
abundance: .; v_gene: TRBV4-2; j_gene: TRBJ1-4; d_gene: .; CDR3nt: TGTGCCAGCAGCCAAGATGGGGAGAGAGAGGGTGAAAAACTGTTTTTT; CDR3aa: CASSQDGEREGEKLFF
abundance: .; v_gene: TRBV12-3/TRBV12-4; j_gene: TRBJ1-2; d_gene: .; CDR3nt: TGTGCCAGCAGTCGACGAGTAGGTGGCTACACCTTC; CDR3aa: CASSRRVGGYTF
abundance: .; v_gene: TRBV14; j_gene: TRBJ2-3; d_gene: TRBD1; CDR3nt: TGTGCCAGCAGGGTTACAGGGGGAGATACGCAGTATTTT; CDR3aa: CASRVTGGDTQYF
abundance: .; v_gene: TRBV29-1; j_gene: TRBJ1-2; d_gene: .; CDR3nt: TGCAGCGTTGAAGAGGGTCAGGGGTTCTATGGCTACACCTTC; CDR3aa: CSVEEGQGFYGYTF
abundance: .; v_gene: TRBV9; j_gene: TRBJ2-2; d_gene: TRBD2; CDR3nt: TGTGCCAGCAGCGTAGAGCTAGCGGGAGAAGGTACCGGGGAGCTGTTTTTT; CDR3aa: CASSVELAGEGTGELFF
abundance: .; v_gene: TRBV6-2/TRBV6-3; j_gene: TRBJ1-6; d_gene: TRBD1; CDR3nt: TGTGCCAGCAGCCCACCGCCGGACAGGGACAATTCACCCCTCCACTTT; CDR3aa: CASSPPPDRDNSPLHF
abundance: .; v_gene: TRBV6-5; j_gene: TRBJ2-3; d_gene: TRBD1; CDR3nt: TGTGCCAGCACCGCCGGACAGGGGGTGGCAGATACGCAGTATTTT; CDR3aa: CASTAGQGVADTQYF
abundance: .; v_gene: TRBV6-4; j_gene: TRBJ2-1; d_gene: TRBD1; CDR3nt: TGTGCCAGCAGTCCCGACAGGGACAATGAGCAGTTCTTC; CDR3aa: CASSPDRDNEQFF
abundance: .; v_gene: TRBV7-9; j_gene: TRBJ2-5; d_gene: .; CDR3nt: TGTGCCAGCAGCTTATCATCCGGTATTGAGACCCAGTACTTC; CDR3aa: CASSLSSGIETQYF
abundance: once; v_gene: TRBV11-2; j_gene: TRBJ2-7; d_gene: .; CDR3nt: TGTGCCAGCAGCACCGGATGGGGTTCCTACGAGCAGTACTTC; CDR3aa: CASSTGWGSYEQYF
abundance: .; v_gene: TRBV28; j_gene: TRBJ2-2; d_gene: TRBD2; CDR3nt: TGTGCCAGCAGAGTAGCGGGAGTTGGGGGCCACACCGGGGAGCTGTTTTTT; CDR3aa: CASRVAGVGGHTGELFF
abundance: .; v_gene: TRBV2; j_gene: TRBJ1-1; d_gene: TRBD1; CDR3nt: TGTGCCAGCAGAGCAGGGGGCGGATACACTGAAGCTTTCTTT; CDR3aa: CASRAGGGYTEAFF
abundance: .; v_gene: TRBV3-1/TRBV3-2; j_gene: TRBJ1-1; d_gene: .; CDR3nt: TGTGCCAGCAGCCAAGTGGAGGGGTCGGCTTTCTTT; CDR3aa: CASSQVEGSAFF
abundance: .; v_gene: TRBV28; j_gene: TRBJ2-3; d_gene: .; CDR3nt: TGTGCCAGTGAGAGGGGAGGCACAGATACGCAGTATTTT; CDR3aa: CASERGGTDTQYF
abundance: .; v_gene: TRBV6-6; j_gene: TRBJ2-7; d_gene: TRBD2; CDR3nt: TGTGCCAGCAGCTCGAGCGGGGGGCTCCGCTACGAGCAGTACTTC; CDR3aa: CASSSSGGLRYEQYF
abundance: .; v_gene: TRBV7-2; j_gene: TRBJ2-2; d_gene: .; CDR3nt: TGTGCCAGCAGCTTTCCGCAGGTTAACACCGGGGAGCTGTTTTTT; CDR3aa: CASSFPQVNTGELFF
abundance: .; v_gene: TRBV7-2; j_gene: TRBJ2-5; d_gene: TRBD2; CDR3nt: TGTGCCAGCAGCTTAGGACCGGGACTAGCGGTCGAGACCCAGTACTTC; CDR3aa: CASSLGPGLAVETQYF
abundance: .; v_gene: TRBV5-6; j_gene: TRBJ2-1; d_gene: .; CDR3nt: TGTGCCAGCAGCTTGGGTGTCGTGGATGAGCAGTTCTTC; CDR3aa: CASSLGVVDEQFF
abundance: .; v_gene: TRBV7-9; j_gene: TRBJ2-5; d_gene: TRBD2; CDR3nt: TGTGCCAGCAGCTTTTCCGGGAGGAGAGAGGAGACCCAGTACTTC; CDR3aa: CASSFSGRREETQYF
abundance: .; v_gene: TRBV29-1; j_gene: TRBJ2-5; d_gene: .; CDR3nt: TGCAGCGTTGGGGAAATGCCCCAAGAGACCCAGTACTTC; CDR3aa: CSVGEMPQETQYF
abundance: .; v_gene: TRBV15; j_gene: TRBJ2-7; d_gene: .; CDR3nt: TGTGCCACCAGCAGAGATTTGGCGTACGAGCAGTACTTC; CDR3aa: CATSRDLAYEQYF
abundance: .; v_gene: TRBV5-1; j_gene: TRBJ1-6; d_gene: .; CDR3nt: TGCGCCAGCAGCTTGGTGGACTCACCCCTCCACTTT; CDR3aa: CASSLVDSPLHF
abundance: .; v_gene: TRBV5-3; j_gene: TRBJ2-7; d_gene: .; CDR3nt: TGTGCCAGAAGCTTATGGGTGCCAGCCCGAAACCCGGATCACTACGAGCAGTACTTC; CDR3aa: CARSLWVPARNPDHYEQYF